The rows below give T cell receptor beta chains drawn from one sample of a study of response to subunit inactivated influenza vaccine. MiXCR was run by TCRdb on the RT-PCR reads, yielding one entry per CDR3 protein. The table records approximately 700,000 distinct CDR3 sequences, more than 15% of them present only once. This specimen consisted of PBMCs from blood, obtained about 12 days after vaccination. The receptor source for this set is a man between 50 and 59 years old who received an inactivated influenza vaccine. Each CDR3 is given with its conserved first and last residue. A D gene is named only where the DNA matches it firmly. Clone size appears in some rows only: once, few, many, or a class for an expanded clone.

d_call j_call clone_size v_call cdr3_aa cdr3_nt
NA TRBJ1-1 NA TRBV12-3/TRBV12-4 CASSFFSNTEAFF TGTGCCAGCAGTTTTTTTTCGAACACTGAAGCTTTCTTT
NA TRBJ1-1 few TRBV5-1 CASSLVHGTEAFF TGCGCCAGCAGCTTGGTTCATGGAACTGAAGCTTTCTTT
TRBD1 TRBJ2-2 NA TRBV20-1 CSARLPDRVGVGELFF TGCAGTGCTAGGCTCCCCGACAGGGTCGGGGTCGGGGAGCTGTTTTTT
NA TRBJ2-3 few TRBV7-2 CASSWDNTDTQYF TGTGCCAGCAGCTGGGACAATACAGATACGCAGTATTTT
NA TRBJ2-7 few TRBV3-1 CASSRTYPPSYEQYF TGTGCCAGCAGTCGGACCTATCCCCCCTCCTACGAGCAGTACTTC
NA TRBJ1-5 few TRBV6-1 CASSRGGNNQPQHF TGTGCCAGCAGTAGGGGTGGAAACAATCAGCCCCAGCATTTT
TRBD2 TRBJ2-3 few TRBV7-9 CASSLNREGRDTQYF TGTGCCAGCAGCTTAAACCGGGAGGGCCGAGATACGCAGTATTTT
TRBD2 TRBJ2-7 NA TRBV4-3 CASSRGRSGAIREQYF TGCGCCAGCAGCCGGGGTAGGAGCGGGGCCATTAGAGAGCAGTACTTC
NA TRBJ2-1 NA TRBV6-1 CASSPEVGIRYNEQFF TGTGCCAGCAGTCCAGAGGTGGGCATACGCTACAATGAGCAGTTCTTC
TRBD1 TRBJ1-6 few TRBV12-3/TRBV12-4 CASSPKRGLNSPLHF TGTGCCAGCAGTCCTAAAAGGGGGCTCAATTCACCCCTCCACTTT
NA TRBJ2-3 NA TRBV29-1 CSVEVRGTSTDTQYF TGCAGCGTTGAAGTGAGAGGGACTAGCACAGATACGCAGTATTTT
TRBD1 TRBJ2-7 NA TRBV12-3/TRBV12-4 CASSWTGRDEQYF TGTGCCAGCAGCTGGACAGGCCGGGACGAGCAGTACTTC
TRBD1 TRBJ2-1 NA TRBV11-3 CASSLEWGQGMYNEQFF TGTGCCAGCAGCTTAGAATGGGGACAGGGAATGTACAATGAGCAGTTCTTC
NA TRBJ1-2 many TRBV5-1 CASSLEGTYNYGYTF TGCGCCAGCAGCTTGGAGGGGACCTACAACTATGGCTACACCTTC
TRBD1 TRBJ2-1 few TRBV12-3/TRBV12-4 CASSLIDRGNDEQFF TGTGCCAGCAGTTTAATCGACAGGGGAAACGATGAGCAGTTCTTC
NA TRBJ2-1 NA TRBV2 CASSTGGKINNEQFF TGTGCCAGCAGTACGGGCGGGAAAATAAACAATGAGCAGTTCTTC
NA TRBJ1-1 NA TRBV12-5 CASGSLGPNTEAFF TGTGCTAGTGGTTCCCTCGGTCCAAACACTGAAGCTTTCTTT
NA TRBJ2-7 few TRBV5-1 CASSLDPGTSYEQYF TGCGCCAGCAGCTTGGATCCGGGGACCTCCTACGAGCAGTACTTC
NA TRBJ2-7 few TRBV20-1 CSARERDFPSGEQYF TGCAGTGCTAGAGAGCGGGACTTCCCATCGGGCGAGCAGTACTTC
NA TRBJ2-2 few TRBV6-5 CASSYSVRGRHGELFF TGTGCCAGCAGTTACTCGGTCAGGGGTAGGCACGGGGAGCTGTTTTTT
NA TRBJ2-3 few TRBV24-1 CATSDPEGRSGTDTQYF TGTGCCACCAGTGACCCCGAGGGGCGGAGCGGCACAGATACGCAGTATTTT
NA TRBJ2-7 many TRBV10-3 CAISESNYEQYF TGTGCCATCAGTGAGTCGAATTACGAGCAGTACTTC
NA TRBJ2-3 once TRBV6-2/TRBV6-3 CASSSRQGWSGISTDTQYF TGTGCCAGCAGCTCAAGACAGGGGTGGAGCGGGATCAGCACAGATACGCAGTATTTT
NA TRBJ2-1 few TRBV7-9 CASSYGEGEQFF TGTGCCAGCAGCTACGGTGAGGGTGAGCAGTTCTTC
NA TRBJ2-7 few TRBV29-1 CSVVSPGGARYEQYF TGCAGCGTCGTCTCCCCGGGCGGCGCGAGATACGAGCAGTACTTC
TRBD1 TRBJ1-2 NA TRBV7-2 CASSLTGSNYGYTF TGTGCCAGCAGCTTGACAGGGTCTAACTATGGCTACACCTTC
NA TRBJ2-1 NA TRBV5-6 CASSLEYEQFF TGTGCCAGCAGCTTAGAATATGAGCAGTTCTTC
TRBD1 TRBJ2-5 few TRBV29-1 CSVDRFGTEETQYF TGCAGCGTTGATCGTTTTGGGACAGAAGAGACCCAGTACTTC
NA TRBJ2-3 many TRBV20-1 CSAIHPWEVVADTQYF TGCAGTGCAATTCACCCGTGGGAGGTGGTGGCAGATACGCAGTATTTT
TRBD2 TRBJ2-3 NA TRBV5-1 CASSLRLAGDGADTQYF TGCGCCAGCAGCTTAAGATTAGCGGGAGATGGTGCAGATACGCAGTATTTT
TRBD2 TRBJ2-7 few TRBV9 CASSVGLAGGYEQYF TGTGCCAGCAGCGTAGGACTAGCGGGAGGTTACGAGCAGTACTTC
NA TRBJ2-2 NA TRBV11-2 CASSLNGGLAGELFF TGTGCCAGCAGCTTAAACGGGGGGCTGGCCGGGGAGCTGTTTTTT
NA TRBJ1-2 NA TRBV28 CASSLATDTLYGYTF TGTGCCAGCAGTTTGGCGACGGATACCCTTTATGGCTACACCTTC
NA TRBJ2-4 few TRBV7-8 CASSLRPDKAKNIQYF TGTGCCAGCAGCTTACGGCCAGATAAAGCCAAAAACATTCAGTACTTC
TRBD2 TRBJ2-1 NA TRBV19 CASSIRASGVYNEQFF TGTGCCAGTAGTATAAGGGCTAGCGGGGTCTACAATGAGCAGTTCTTC